This entry features one T cell receptor (beta chain) sequence. The V end lost 3 bases, the J end lost 14 bases, and 16 bases lay between the germline ends. CDR1 is LNHNV and CDR2 is YYDKDF in the germline V gene (reference sequence). The CDR3 contains 13 residues. These data are taken from a study of cytomegalovirus exposure and HLA in healthy donors. The PCR was carried out with 60 Vbeta primers and 13 Jbeta primers. Generated by immunoSEQ multiplex PCR, the TCRdb table keeps only in-frame clones and is missing some. The sample consists of under 200,000 clones, 12% of them appearing once. Sequenced sample: PBMCs. This chain joins TRBV15 and TRBJ1-4; D gene ambiguous. The TCR originated in a man aged 45-65 years in good health and CMV-seropositive. CDR3 bases: TGTGCCACCAGCAGCCCCTTAGCTCGGCGGCTGTTTTTT. This translates into CATSSPLARRLFF.